The T cell receptor beta chain described here comes from a study of blood T cell repertoires in COVID-19. Seattle's enrolled individuals joined amid active infection and were then monitored longitudinally. TCRdb keeps only in-frame clones here, not all; method: immunoSEQ multiplex PCR. The sample lists approximately 480,000 clones, roughly nine tenths occurring once. Germline lookup yields CDR1 SGHRS and CDR2 YFSETQ. CDR3 length equals 14 residues. The junction had 3 bases not matched to a gene; V was cut back by 4 bases and J by 6 bases. This receptor was identified in a man aged 18 to 30 with COVID-19, enrolled during active disease. The chain is built from TRBV5-1 and TRBJ2-2; TRBD2 matches at 10 bases. The sample consisted of peripheral blood. CDR3 residues: CASSDLAGAGELFF. The CDR3 DNA reads as TGCGCCAGCAGCGATCTAGCGGGGGCCGGGGAGCTGTTTTTT.